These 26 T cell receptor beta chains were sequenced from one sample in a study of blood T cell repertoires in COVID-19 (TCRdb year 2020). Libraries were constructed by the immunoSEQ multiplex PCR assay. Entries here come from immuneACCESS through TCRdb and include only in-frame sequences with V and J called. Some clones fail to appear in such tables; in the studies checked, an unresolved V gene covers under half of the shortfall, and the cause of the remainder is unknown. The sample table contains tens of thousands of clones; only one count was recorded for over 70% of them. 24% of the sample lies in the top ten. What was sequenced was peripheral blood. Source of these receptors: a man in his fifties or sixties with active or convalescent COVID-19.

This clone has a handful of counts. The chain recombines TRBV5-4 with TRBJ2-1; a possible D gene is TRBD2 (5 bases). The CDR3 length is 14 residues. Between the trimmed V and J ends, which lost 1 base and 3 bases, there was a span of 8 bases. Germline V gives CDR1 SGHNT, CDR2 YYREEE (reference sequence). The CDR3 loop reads CASSLSGSYNEQFF. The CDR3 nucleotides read TGTGCCAGCAGCTTGTCTGGGAGCTACAATGAGCAGTTCTTC.

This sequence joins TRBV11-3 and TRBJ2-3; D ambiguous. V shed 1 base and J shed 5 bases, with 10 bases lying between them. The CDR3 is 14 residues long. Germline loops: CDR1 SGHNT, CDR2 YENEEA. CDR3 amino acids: CASSLGSRVDTQYF. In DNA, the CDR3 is TGTGCCAGCAGCTTAGGATCTCGGGTAGATACGCAGTATTTT. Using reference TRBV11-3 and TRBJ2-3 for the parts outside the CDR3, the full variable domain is EAGVVQSPRYKIIEKKQPVAFWCNPISGHNTLYWYLQNLGQGPELLIRYENEEAVDDSQLPKDRFSAERLKGVDSTLKIQPAELGDSAVYLCASSLGSRVDTQYFGPGTRLTVL.

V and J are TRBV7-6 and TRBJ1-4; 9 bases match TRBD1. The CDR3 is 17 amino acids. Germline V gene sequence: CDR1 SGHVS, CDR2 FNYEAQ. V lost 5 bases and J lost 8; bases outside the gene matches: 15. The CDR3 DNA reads TGTGCCAGCAGCGCTTTCTATACAGGGGGCGCGGGAGAAAAACTGTTTTTT. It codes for CASSAFYTGGAGEKLFF.

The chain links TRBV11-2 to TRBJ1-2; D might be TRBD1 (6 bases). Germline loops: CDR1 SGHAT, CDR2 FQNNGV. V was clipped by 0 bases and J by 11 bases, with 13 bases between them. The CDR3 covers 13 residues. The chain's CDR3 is CASSLDRGGRYTF. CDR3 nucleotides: TGTGCCAGCAGCTTAGATCGGGGGGGGCGGTACACCTTC.

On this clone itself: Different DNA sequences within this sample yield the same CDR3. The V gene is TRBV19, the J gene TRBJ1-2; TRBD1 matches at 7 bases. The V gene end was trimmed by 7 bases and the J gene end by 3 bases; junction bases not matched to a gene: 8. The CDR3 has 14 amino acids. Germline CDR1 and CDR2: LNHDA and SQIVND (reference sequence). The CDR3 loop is CASTAPGTDYGYTF. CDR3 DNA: TGTGCCAGTACTGCCCCCGGGACAGACTATGGCTACACCTTC.

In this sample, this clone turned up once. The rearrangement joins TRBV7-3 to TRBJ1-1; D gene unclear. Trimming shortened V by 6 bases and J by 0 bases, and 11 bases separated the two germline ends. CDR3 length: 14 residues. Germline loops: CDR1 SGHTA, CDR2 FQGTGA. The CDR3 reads CASRAGGLNTEAFF. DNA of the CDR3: TGTGCCAGCAGGGCCGGAGGGCTGAACACTGAAGCTTTCTTT.

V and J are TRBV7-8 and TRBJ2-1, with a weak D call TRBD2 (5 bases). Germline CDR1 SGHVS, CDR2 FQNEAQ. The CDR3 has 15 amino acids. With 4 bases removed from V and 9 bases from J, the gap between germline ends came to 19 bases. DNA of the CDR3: TGTGCCAGCAGCTCAATTACTGGAGGCCCAGCTGAGCAGTTCTTC. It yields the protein CASSSITGGPAEQFF. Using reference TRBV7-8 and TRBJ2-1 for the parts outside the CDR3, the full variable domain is GAGVSQSPRYKVAKRGQDVALRCDPISGHVSLFWYQQALGQGPEFLTYFQNEAQLDKSGLPSDRFFAERPEGSVSTLKIQRTQQEDSAVYLCASSSITGGPAEQFFGPGTRLTVL.

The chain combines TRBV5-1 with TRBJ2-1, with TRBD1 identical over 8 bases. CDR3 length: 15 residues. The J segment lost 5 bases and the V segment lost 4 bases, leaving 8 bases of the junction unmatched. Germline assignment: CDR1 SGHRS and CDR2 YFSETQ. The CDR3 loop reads CASSLTDRDNNEQFF. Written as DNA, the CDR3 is TGCGCCAGCAGCCTGACGGACAGGGACAACAATGAGCAGTTCTTC.

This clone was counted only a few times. The CDR3 reads CASSQMTGASGYTF. CDR3 sequence (DNA): TGTGCCAGCAGCCAAATGACAGGGGCGAGTGGCTACACCTTC. This chain links TRBV14 with TRBJ1-2; the match to TRBD1 covers 8 bases. CDR3 length: 14 amino acids. With 2 bases clipped from V and 7 bases from J, the junction kept 6 bases outside the gene matches. Germline CDR1 and CDR2: SGHDN and FVKESK.

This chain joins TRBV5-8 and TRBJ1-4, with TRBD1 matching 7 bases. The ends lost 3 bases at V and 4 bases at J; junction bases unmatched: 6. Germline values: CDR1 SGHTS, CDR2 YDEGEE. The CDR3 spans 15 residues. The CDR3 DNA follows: TGTGCCAGCAGCTCGAAGGACAGGTTTAATGAAAAACTGTTTTTT. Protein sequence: CASSSKDRFNEKLFF.

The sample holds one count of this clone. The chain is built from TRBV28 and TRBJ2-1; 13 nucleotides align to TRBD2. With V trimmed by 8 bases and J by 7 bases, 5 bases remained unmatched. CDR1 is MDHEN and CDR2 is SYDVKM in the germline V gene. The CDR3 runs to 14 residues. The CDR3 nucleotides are TGTGCCAGCGACACTAGCGGGGGGGCGAATGAGCAGTTCTTC. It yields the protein CASDTSGGANEQFF.

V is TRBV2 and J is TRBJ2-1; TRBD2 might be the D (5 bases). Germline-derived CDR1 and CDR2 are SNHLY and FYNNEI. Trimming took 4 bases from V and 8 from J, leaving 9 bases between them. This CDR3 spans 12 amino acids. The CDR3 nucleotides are TGTGCCAGCAGTGTTGGGAGCTATGAGCAGTTCTTC. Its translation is CASSVGSYEQFF.

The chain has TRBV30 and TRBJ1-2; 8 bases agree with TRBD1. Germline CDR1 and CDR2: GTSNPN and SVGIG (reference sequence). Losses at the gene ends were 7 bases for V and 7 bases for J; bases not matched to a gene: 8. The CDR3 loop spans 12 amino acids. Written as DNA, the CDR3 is TGTGCCTCAACAGGGGGTCTCTCTGGCTACACCTTC. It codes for CASTGGLSGYTF.

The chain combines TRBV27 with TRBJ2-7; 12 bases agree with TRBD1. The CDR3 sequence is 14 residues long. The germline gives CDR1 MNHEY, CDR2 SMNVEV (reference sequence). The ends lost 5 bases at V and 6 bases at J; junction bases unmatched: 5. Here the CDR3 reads CASSRDRGLVEQYF. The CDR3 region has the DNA TGTGCCAGCAGTCGGGACAGGGGGCTAGTCGAGCAGTACTTC.

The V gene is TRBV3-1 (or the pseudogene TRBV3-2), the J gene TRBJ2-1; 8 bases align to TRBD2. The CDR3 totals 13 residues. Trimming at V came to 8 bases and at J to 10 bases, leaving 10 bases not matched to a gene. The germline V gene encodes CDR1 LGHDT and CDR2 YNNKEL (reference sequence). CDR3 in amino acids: CASSGGPPEEQFF. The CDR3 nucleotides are TGTGCCAGCTCGGGAGGGCCCCCTGAGGAGCAGTTCTTC.

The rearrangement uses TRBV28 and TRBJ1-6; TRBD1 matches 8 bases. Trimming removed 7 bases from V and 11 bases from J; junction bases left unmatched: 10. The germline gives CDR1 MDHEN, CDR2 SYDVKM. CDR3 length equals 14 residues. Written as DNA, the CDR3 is TGTGCCAGCATTACCGGGACAGGTGGGACACCCCTCCACTTT. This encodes CASITGTGGTPLHF.

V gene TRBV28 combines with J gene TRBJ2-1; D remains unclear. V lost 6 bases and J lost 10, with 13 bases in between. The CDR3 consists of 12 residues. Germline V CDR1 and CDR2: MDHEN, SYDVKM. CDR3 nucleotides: TGTGCCAGCAGCCGCGGCAGTCTCGAGCAGTTCTTC. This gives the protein CASSRGSLEQFF.

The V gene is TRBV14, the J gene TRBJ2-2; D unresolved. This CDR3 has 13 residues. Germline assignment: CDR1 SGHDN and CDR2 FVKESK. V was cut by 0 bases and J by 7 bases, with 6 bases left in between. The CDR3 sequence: CASSQEALGELFF. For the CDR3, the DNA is TGTGCCAGCAGCCAAGAAGCCCTCGGGGAGCTGTTTTTT.

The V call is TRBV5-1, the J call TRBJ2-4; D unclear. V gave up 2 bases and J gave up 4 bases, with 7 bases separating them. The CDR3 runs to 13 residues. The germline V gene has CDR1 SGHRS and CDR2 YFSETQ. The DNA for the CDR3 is TGCGCCAGCAGCTTAACTTTAAAAAACATTCAGTACTTC. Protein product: CASSLTLKNIQYF.

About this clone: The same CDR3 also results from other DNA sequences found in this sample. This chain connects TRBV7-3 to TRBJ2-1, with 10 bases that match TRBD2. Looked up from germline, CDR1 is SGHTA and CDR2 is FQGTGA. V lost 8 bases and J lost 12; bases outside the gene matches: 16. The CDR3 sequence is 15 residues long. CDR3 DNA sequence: TGTGCCAGCCGCCGACTAGCGGGCGGGCCGGGGGGGCAGTTCTTC. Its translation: CASRRLAGGPGGQFF.

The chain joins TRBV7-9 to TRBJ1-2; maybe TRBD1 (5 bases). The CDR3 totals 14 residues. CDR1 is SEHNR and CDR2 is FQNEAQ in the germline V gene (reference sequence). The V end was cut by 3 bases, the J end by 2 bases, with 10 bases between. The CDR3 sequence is CASSLDTINYGYTF. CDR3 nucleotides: TGTGCCAGCAGCTTGGACACCATAAACTATGGCTACACCTTC.

The chain's CDR3 is CASRQGLDNEQFF. CDR3 DNA sequence: TGTGCCAGCAGACAGGGTTTGGACAATGAGCAGTTCTTC. J is TRBJ2-1 and V is TRBV11-1; D may be TRBD1 (6 bases). V dropped 6 bases and J dropped 5 bases, with 11 bases sitting between them. Per germline, CDR1 SGHAT and CDR2 FQDESV (reference sequence). The CDR3 is made up of 13 amino acids.

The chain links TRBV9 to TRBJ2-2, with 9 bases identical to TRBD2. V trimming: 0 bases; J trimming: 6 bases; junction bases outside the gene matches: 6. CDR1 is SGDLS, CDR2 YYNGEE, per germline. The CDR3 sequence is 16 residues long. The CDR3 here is CASSVVSSGKAGELFF. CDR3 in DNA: TGTGCCAGCAGCGTAGTTTCTAGCGGGAAGGCCGGGGAGCTGTTTTTT.

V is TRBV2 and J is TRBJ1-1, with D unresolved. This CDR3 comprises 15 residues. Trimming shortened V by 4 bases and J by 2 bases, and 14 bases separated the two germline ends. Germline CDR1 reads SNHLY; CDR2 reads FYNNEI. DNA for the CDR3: TGTGCCAGCAGTGTCTTCGGGTTGGTAAACACTGAAGCTTTCTTT. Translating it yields CASSVFGLVNTEAFF.

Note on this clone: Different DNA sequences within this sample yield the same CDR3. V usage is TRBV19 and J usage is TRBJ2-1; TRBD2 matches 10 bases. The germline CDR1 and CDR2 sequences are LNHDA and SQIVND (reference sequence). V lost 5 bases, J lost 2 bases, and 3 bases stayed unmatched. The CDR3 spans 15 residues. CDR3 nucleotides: TGTGCCAGTAGTGCCGGGACTAGCGCCTACAATGAGCAGTTCTTC. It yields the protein CASSAGTSAYNEQFF.

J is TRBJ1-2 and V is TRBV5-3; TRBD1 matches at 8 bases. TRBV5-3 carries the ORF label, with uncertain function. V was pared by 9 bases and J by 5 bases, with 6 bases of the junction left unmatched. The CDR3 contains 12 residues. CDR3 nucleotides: TGTGCCAAACAGGGGGACCTATATGGCTACACCTTC. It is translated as CAKQGDLYGYTF.